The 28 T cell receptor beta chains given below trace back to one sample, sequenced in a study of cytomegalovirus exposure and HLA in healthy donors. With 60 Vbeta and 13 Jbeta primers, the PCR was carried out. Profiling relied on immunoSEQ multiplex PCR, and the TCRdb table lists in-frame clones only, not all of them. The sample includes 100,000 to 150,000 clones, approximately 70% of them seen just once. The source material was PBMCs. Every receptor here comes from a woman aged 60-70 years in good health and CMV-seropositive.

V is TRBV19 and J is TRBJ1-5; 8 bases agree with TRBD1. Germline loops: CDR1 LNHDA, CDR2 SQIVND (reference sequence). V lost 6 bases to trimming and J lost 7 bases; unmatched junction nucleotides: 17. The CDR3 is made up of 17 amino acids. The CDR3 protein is CASRTRTGRVSWQPQHF. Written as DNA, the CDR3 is TGTGCCAGTAGAACCCGGACAGGGCGAGTGTCTTGGCAGCCCCAGCATTTT.

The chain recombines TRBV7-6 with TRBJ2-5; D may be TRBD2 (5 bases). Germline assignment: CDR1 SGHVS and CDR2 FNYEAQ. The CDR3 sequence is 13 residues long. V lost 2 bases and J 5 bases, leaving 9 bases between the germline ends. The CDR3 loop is CASSLMGSETQYF. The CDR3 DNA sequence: TGTGCCAGCAGCTTAATGGGGAGCGAGACCCAGTACTTC.

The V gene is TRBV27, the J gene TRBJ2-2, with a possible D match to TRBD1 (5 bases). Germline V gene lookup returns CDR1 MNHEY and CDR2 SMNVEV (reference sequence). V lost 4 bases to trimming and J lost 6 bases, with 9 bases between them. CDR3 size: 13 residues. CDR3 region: CASSWAGSGELFF. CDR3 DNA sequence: TGTGCCAGCAGTTGGGCAGGGTCCGGGGAGCTGTTTTTT.

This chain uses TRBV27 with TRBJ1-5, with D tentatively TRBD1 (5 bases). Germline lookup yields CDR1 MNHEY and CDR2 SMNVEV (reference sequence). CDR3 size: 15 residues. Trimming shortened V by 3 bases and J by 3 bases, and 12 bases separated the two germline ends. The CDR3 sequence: CASSFADSYNQPQHF. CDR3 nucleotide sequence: TGTGCCAGCAGTTTCGCTGACAGTTACAATCAGCCCCAGCATTTT.

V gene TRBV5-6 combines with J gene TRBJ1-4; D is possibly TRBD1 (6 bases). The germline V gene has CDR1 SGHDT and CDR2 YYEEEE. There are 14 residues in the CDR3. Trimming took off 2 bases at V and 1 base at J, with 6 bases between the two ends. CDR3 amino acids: CASSLQGTNEKLFF. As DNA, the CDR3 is TGTGCCAGCAGCTTACAGGGAACTAATGAAAAACTGTTTTTT.

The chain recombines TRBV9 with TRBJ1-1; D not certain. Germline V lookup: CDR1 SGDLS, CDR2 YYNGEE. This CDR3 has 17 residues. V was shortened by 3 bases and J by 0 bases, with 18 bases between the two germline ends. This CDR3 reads CASSESPGPLMNTEAFF. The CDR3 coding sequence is TGTGCCAGCAGCGAATCCCCGGGTCCCCTTATGAACACTGAAGCTTTCTTT.

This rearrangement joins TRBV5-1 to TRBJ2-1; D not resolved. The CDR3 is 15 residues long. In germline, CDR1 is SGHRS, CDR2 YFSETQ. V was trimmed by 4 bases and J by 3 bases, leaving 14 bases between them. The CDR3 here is CASSPFHGSYNEQFF. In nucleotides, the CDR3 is TGCGCCAGCAGCCCTTTCCACGGTAGCTACAATGAGCAGTTCTTC.

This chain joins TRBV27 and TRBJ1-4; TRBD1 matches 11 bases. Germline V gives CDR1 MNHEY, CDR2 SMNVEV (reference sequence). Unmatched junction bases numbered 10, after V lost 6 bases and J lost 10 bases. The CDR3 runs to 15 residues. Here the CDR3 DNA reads TGTGCCAGCAGGCCCCCCGGGACAGGGGGGGGAAAACTGTTTTTT. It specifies CASRPPGTGGGKLFF.

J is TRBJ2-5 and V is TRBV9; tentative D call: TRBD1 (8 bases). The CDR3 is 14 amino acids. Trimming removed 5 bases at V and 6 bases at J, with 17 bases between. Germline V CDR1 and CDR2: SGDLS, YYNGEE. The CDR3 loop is CASSQGQGGQTQYF. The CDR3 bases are TGTGCCAGCAGTCAAGGACAGGGAGGGCAGACCCAGTACTTC.

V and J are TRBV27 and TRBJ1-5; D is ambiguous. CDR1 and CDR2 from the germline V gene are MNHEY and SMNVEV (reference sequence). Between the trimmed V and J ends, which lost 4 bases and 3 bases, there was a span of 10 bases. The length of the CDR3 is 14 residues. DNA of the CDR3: TGTGCCAGCAGTTCGGACTCGTACAATCAGCCCCAGCATTTT. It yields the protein CASSSDSYNQPQHF.

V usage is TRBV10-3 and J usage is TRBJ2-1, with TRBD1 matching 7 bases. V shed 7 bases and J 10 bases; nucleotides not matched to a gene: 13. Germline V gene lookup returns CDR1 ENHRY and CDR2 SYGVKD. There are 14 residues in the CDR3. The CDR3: CAINKMEAGGEQFF. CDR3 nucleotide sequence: TGTGCCATCAACAAAATGGAGGCAGGGGGAGAGCAGTTCTTC.

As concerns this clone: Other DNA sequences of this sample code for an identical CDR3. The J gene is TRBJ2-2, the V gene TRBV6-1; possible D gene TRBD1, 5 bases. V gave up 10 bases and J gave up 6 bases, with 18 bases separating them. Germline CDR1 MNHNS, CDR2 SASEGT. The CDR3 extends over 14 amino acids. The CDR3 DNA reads TGTGCCAACACTCGGACACCCGGAGCCGGGGAGCTGTTTTTT. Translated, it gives CANTRTPGAGELFF.

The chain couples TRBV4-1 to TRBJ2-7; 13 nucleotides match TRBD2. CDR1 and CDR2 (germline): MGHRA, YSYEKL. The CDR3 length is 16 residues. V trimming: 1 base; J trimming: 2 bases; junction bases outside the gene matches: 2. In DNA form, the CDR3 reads TGCGCCAGCAGCCAAGTGACTAGCGGGGGGACCTACGAGCAGTACTTC. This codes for CASSQVTSGGTYEQYF.

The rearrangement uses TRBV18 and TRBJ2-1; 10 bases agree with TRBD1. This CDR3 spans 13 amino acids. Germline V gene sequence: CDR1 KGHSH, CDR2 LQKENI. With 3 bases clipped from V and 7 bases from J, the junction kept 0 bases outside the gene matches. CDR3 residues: CASSPGQGNEQFF. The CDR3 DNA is TGTGCCAGCTCACCGGGACAGGGGAATGAGCAGTTCTTC.

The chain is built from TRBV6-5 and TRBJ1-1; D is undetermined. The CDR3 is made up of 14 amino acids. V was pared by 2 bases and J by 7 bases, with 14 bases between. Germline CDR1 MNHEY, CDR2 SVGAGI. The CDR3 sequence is CASSYADSRGEAFF. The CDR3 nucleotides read TGTGCCAGCAGTTACGCGGACTCTCGGGGTGAAGCTTTCTTT.

The chain's CDR3 is CASTRGAAETQYF. In DNA form, the CDR3 reads TGCGCCAGCACGCGCGGGGCGGCAGAGACCCAGTACTTC. This chain links TRBV10-2 with TRBJ2-5, with a tentative D call TRBD2 (6 bases). V dropped 7 bases and J dropped 4 bases, with 13 bases sitting between them. Germline V gene data show CDR1 as WSHSY and CDR2 as SAAADI. This CDR3 has 13 residues.

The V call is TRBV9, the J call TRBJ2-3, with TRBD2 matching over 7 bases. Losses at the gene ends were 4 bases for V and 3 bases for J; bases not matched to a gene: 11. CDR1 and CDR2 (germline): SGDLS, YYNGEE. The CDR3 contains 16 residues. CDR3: CASSPRAERGTDTQYF. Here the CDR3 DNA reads TGTGCCAGCAGCCCCCGGGCGGAGCGGGGTACAGATACGCAGTATTTT.

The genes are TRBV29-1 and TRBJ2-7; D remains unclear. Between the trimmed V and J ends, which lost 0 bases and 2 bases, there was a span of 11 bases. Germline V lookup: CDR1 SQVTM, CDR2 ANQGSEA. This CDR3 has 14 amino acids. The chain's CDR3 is CSVEDRSEAYEQYF. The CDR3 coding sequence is TGCAGCGTTGAAGATCGGTCCGAGGCCTACGAGCAGTACTTC.

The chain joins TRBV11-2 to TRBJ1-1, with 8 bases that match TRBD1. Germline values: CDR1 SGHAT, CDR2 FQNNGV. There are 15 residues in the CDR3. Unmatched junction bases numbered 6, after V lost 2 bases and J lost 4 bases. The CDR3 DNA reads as TGTGCCAGCAGCTTACATTCTACAGGGGGCACTGAAGCTTTCTTT. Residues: CASSLHSTGGTEAFF.

The CDR3, as DNA: TGTGCCAGCAGCCTCTCGCCGGGACAGGGGGCTGAAGGCTACACCTTC. It specifies CASSLSPGQGAEGYTF. The chain recombines TRBV7-9 with TRBJ1-2; 12 bases fit TRBD1. This CDR3 is 16 amino acids long. V shed 5 bases, J shed 8 bases, and the junction held 12 bases outside the gene matches. Germline CDR1 is SEHNR and CDR2 is FQNEAQ (reference sequence).

CDR3 nucleotides: TGTGCCAGCAGTGACGCAGGGTTTAATTCACCCCTCCACTTT. Translating it yields CASSDAGFNSPLHF. The chain carries TRBV6-4 and TRBJ1-6; possible D gene TRBD1, 5 bases. This CDR3 has 14 amino acids. Germline assignment: CDR1 MRHNA and CDR2 SNTAGT. V lost 2 bases and J lost 6, with 8 bases in between.

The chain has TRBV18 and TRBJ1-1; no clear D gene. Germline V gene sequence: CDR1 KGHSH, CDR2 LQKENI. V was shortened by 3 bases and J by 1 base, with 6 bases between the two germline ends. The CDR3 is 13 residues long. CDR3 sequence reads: CASSPPGNTEAFF. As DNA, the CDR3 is TGTGCCAGCTCACCGCCGGGGAACACTGAAGCTTTCTTT.

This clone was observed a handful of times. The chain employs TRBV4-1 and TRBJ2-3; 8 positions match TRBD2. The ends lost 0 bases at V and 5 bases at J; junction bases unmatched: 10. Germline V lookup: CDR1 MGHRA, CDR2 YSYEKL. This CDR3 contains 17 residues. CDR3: CASSQDNSGGRGDTQYF. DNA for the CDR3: TGCGCCAGCAGCCAAGATAACAGCGGGGGAAGGGGAGATACGCAGTATTTT.

CDR3 in amino acids: CASSLGTGGILGANVLTF. In nucleotides, the CDR3 is TGCGCCAGCAGCTTGGGGACAGGGGGTATCTTAGGGGCCAACGTCCTGACTTTC. The chain carries TRBV5-1 and TRBJ2-6, with 10 bases identical to TRBD1. With 0 bases clipped from V and 4 bases from J, the junction kept 7 bases outside the gene matches. Germline CDR1 SGHRS, CDR2 YFSETQ. The CDR3 runs 18 residues.

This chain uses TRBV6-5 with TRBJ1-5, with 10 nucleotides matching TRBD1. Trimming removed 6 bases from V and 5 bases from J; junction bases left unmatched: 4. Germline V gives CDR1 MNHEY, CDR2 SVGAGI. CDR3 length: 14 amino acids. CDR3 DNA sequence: TGTGCCAGCAGGCCGACAGGGGGCTATCAGCCCCAGCATTTT. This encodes CASRPTGGYQPQHF.

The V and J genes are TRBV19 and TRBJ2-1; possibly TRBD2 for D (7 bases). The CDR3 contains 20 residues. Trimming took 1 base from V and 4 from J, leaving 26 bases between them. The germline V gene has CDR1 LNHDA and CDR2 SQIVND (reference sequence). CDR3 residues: CASSIVYLEGGLTRYNEQFF. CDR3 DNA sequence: TGTGCCAGTAGTATAGTTTACCTTGAGGGGGGGCTGACTAGGTACAATGAGCAGTTCTTC.

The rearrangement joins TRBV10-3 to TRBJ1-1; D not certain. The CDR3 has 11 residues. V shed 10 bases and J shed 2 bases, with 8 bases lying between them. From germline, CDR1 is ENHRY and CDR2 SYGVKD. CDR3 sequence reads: CATTTNTEAFF. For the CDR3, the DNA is TGTGCCACGACAACCAACACTGAAGCTTTCTTT.

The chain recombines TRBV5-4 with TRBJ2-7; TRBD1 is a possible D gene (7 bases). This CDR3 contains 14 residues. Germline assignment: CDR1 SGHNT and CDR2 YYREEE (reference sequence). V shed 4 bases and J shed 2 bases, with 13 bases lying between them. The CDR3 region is CASSPGGPTYEQYF. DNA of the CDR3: TGTGCCAGCAGCCCAGGGGGGCCCACCTACGAGCAGTACTTC.